The 13 T cell receptor beta chains below were found in one sample sequenced in a study of blood T cell repertoires in COVID-19. Produced via immunoSEQ multiplex PCR; TCRdb's table is partial and in-frame only. Of roughly 500,000 clones in the sample, approximately 86% were seen once. Source material: PBMCs or T cells enriched from blood (not recorded which). The receptors here all came from a woman aged 60-75 years who had recovered from COVID-19.

As concerns this clone: Other DNA sequences in this specimen translate into the identical CDR3. The chain joins TRBV5-4 to TRBJ1-1, with 11 bases lining up with TRBD1. The CDR3 is 14 residues long. The ends lost 4 bases at V and 4 bases at J; junction bases unmatched: 3. Germline V gene sequence: CDR1 SGHNT, CDR2 YYREEE (reference sequence). The CDR3 DNA is TGTGCCAGCAGCCTGGACAGGGGGCGCACTGAAGCTTTCTTT. This encodes CASSLDRGRTEAFF.

The CDR3 loop reads CASSPLDSRNQPQHF. CDR3 in DNA: TGTGCCAGCAGCCCCCTGGACAGTCGCAATCAGCCCCAGCATTTT. V usage is TRBV7-8 and J usage is TRBJ1-5, with a weak D call TRBD1 (6 bases). This CDR3 spans 15 amino acids. V shed 5 bases and J shed 2 bases, with 13 bases lying between them. Germline CDR1 and CDR2: SGHVS and FQNEAQ.

The genes are TRBV5-4 and TRBJ2-5; D may be TRBD1 (6 bases). CDR3 length: 16 amino acids. The V gene's germline CDR1 is SGHNT and CDR2 YYREEE (reference sequence). The V gene lost 3 bases and the J gene lost 4 bases, with 19 bases spanning the gap. Written as DNA, the CDR3 is TGTGCCAGCAGCTCCACCGGGACAAAATGGGGAGAGACCCAGTACTTC. The encoded protein is CASSSTGTKWGETQYF.

The chain couples TRBV7-2 to TRBJ1-5, with 7 bases fitting TRBD1. V lost 1 base, J lost 9 bases, and 9 bases stayed unmatched. Germline CDR1 is SGHTA and CDR2 is FQGNSA. The CDR3 is made up of 15 amino acids. This CDR3 reads CASSLEGQPRRPQHF. The CDR3 DNA is TGTGCCAGCAGCTTAGAGGGACAGCCAAGACGGCCCCAGCATTTT.

The chain employs TRBV18 and TRBJ1-4; 9 nucleotides match TRBD1. V was clipped by 0 bases and J by 8 bases; unmatched bases: 4. The CDR3 is made up of 15 amino acids. Germline V gene sequence: CDR1 KGHSH, CDR2 LQKENI. The CDR3 DNA reads as TGTGCCAGCTCACCACCCGGGACAGGGAAAGAAAAACTGTTTTTT. This encodes CASSPPGTGKEKLFF.

In nucleotides, the CDR3 is TGTGCCAGCAGCGCCGGGGCCAGGACAGATACCTATGGCTACACCTTC. Residues: CASSAGARTDTYGYTF. V gene TRBV7-6 combines with J gene TRBJ1-2; D may be TRBD1 (6 bases). In germline, CDR1 is SGHVS, CDR2 FNYEAQ. Trimming removed 5 bases from V and 4 bases from J, with 20 bases in between. This CDR3 contains 16 residues. Complete variable domain (other parts from reference TRBV7-6 and TRBJ1-2): GAGVSQSPRYKVTKRGQDVALRCDPISGHVSLYWYRQALGQGPEFLTYFNYEAQQDKSGLPNDRFSAERPEGSISTLTIQRTEQRDSAMYRCASSAGARTDTYGYTFGSGTRLTVV.

The chain links TRBV12-3 or TRBV12-4 to TRBJ2-1, with 9 positions matching TRBD2. This CDR3 has 13 residues. The J segment lost 7 bases and the V segment lost 7 bases, leaving 5 bases of the junction unmatched. The CDR3 is CASTGLASNEQFF. The CDR3 DNA reads TGTGCCAGCACGGGACTAGCAAGTAATGAGCAGTTCTTC.

The V and J genes are TRBV7-2 and TRBJ1-1; possible D gene TRBD1, 5 bases. This CDR3 is built from 13 residues. V lost 4 bases and J lost 6, with 12 bases in between. From germline, CDR1 is SGHTA and CDR2 FQGNSA. The CDR3 protein is CASSSRTRSEAFF. The CDR3 bases are TGTGCCAGCAGCTCCAGGACAAGATCTGAAGCTTTCTTT.

The DNA for the CDR3 is TGTGCCAGCAGACCGGGAGCCACCCGCGATGAGCAGTTCTTC. Translating gives CASRPGATRDEQFF. The chain couples TRBV11-3 to TRBJ2-1; D is perhaps TRBD2 (6 bases). V was trimmed by 6 bases and J by 8 bases, leaving 17 bases between them. The CDR3 length is 14 residues. The germline V gene encodes CDR1 SGHNT and CDR2 YENEEA. The entire variable domain, with the rest obtained from reference TRBV11-3 and TRBJ2-1, is as follows: EAGVVQSPRYKIIEKKQPVAFWCNPISGHNTLYWYLQNLGQGPELLIRYENEEAVDDSQLPKDRFSAERLKGVDSTLKIQPAELGDSAVYLCASRPGATRDEQFFGPGTRLTVL.

V usage is TRBV7-2 and J usage is TRBJ1-6; 10 bases are a match to TRBD1. CDR1 SGHTA and CDR2 FQGNSA come from the germline V gene. V dropped 5 bases and J dropped 9; count of bases not matched to a gene: 4. The CDR3 consists of 14 residues. In DNA form, the CDR3 reads TGTGCCAGCAGCCTGGGACAGGGGTTTTCACCCCTCCACTTT. It codes for CASSLGQGFSPLHF.

V gene TRBV7-6 combines with J gene TRBJ1-5; tentative D call: TRBD1 (6 bases). Germline V CDR1 and CDR2: SGHVS, FNYEAQ. The V and J ends lost 2 bases and 2 bases respectively, with 25 bases between them. CDR3 size: 20 residues. The CDR3 nucleotides read TGTGCCAGCAGCTTAAGGGCCCCCTACAGGGAGGGGAAAGGCAATCAGCCCCAGCATTTT. Translating it yields CASSLRAPYREGKGNQPQHF.

Details on this clone: In the same sample, other DNA sequences code for this CDR3. J is TRBJ1-3 and V is TRBV5-6; unclear D gene. V lost 5 bases and J lost 0, with 6 bases in between. The CDR3 has 13 amino acids. The germline gives CDR1 SGHDT, CDR2 YYEEEE. CDR3 sequence (DNA): TGTGCCAGCAGTCGCGTCTCTGGAAACACCATATATTTT. Translating gives CASSRVSGNTIYF.

This rearrangement joins TRBV5-1 to TRBJ1-5, with TRBD1 matching over 8 bases. Trimming took 4 bases from V and 1 from J; bases not matched to a gene: 4. CDR3 length: 15 residues. Germline loops: CDR1 SGHRS, CDR2 YFSETQ. The CDR3 loop reads CASSPTGDSNQPQHF. The CDR3 bases are TGCGCCAGCAGCCCGACAGGGGACAGCAATCAGCCCCAGCATTTT.